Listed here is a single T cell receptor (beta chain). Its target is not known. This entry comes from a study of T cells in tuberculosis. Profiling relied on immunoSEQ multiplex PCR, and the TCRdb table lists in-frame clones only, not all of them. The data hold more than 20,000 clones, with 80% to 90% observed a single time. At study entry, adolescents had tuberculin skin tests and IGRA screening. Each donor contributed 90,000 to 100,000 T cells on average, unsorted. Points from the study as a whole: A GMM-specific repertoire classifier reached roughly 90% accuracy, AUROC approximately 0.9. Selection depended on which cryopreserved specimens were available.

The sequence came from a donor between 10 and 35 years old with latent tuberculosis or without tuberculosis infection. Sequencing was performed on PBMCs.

The CDR3 bases are TGTGCCAGCAGTGTACAGGGATTTGGCTACACCTTC. Its protein product is CASSVQGFGYTF. The V call is TRBV2, the J call TRBJ1-2, with a weak D call TRBD1 (6 bases). V was clipped by 4 bases and J by 7 bases, with 10 bases between them. CDR1 and CDR2 from the germline V gene are SNHLY and FYNNEI. The CDR3 is 12 residues long.